Each of the 5 T cell receptor beta chains below was sequenced from the same sample in a study of CD8+CD57+ T cells in acquired aplastic anemia. Genomic DNA, the template, was used for profiling of the TCR beta VDJ and CDR3. TCRdb re-called the reads through MiXCR, storing one row per CDR3 protein. Among a few hundred thousand distinct CDR3 sequences listed, around 68% were seen once. Source material: sorted CD4+, CD8+, or CD8+CD57+ T cells (not recorded which) from PBMCs. These receptor sequences come from a human donor in good health, serving as a control.

J is TRBJ1-1 and V is TRBV20-1, with a weak D call TRBD1 (5 bases). Germline loops: CDR1 DFQATT, CDR2 SNEGSKA (reference sequence). Deletions cut 1 base from V and 11 bases from J, with 20 bases between. The CDR3 contains 14 residues. The CDR3 here is CSARGEGAMVEAFF. CDR3 nucleotides: TGCAGTGCTAGAGGGGAAGGGGCGATGGTTGAGGCTTTCTTT.

In the case of this clonotype: A junction boundary mismatches the germline segment, possibly from a read error. This sequence joins TRBV5-5 and TRBJ1-1, with D possibly being TRBD1 (5 bases). Germline loops: CDR1 SGHKS, CDR2 YYEKEE (reference sequence). This CDR3 contains 15 residues. The CDR3 DNA sequence: TGCGCCAGCAGCGCGGACTGGAGGGGGAACACTGAAGCTTTCTTT. This encodes CASSADWRGNTEAFF. Together with reference TRBV5-5 and TRBJ1-1, the CDR3 gives the full variable domain: DAGVTQSPTHLIKTRGQQVTLRCSPISGHKSVSWYQQVLGQGPQFIFQYYEKEERGRGNFPDRFSARQFPNYSSELNVNALLLGDSALYLCASSADWRGNTEAFFGQGTRLTVV.

A word on this clonotype: At one boundary the junction diverges from the germline segment, which might be a read error. The chain uses TRBV5-1 and TRBJ2-7; D is possibly TRBD1 or TRBD2 (5 bases each). The CDR3 runs to 14 residues. Germline-derived CDR1 and CDR2 are SGHRS and YFSETQ. The CDR3 region is CARFRGQLPYEQYF. In DNA form, the CDR3 reads TGTGCCAGGTTCCGGGGCCAACTTCCTTACGAGCAGTACTTC.

The chain has TRBV10-3 and TRBJ1-5, with D unresolved. Between the trimmed V and J ends, which lost 3 bases and 0 bases, there was a span of 6 bases. Germline CDR1 ENHRY, CDR2 SYGVKD. This CDR3 has 14 amino acids. This CDR3 reads CAISDVYSNQPQHF. In nucleotides, the CDR3 is TGTGCCATCAGTGATGTTTATAGCAATCAGCCCCAGCATTTT.

Concerning this clonotype: Mismatch with germline at one junction end may stem from a read error. The CDR3 sequence is CASSHSRPRETQYF. Written as DNA, the CDR3 is TGCGCCAGCAGCCACTCCCGACCGCGGGAGACCCAGTACTTC. The chain is built from TRBV7-3 and TRBJ2-5; unclear D gene. The V gene's germline CDR1 is SGHTA and CDR2 FQGTGA. This CDR3 has 14 residues.